Presented here are 5 T cell receptor beta chains from one specimen sequenced in a study of cytomegalovirus exposure and HLA in healthy donors. This PCR relied on a set of 60 Vbeta primers and 13 Jbeta primers. Using immunoSEQ multiplex PCR, the repertoire was profiled, and TCRdb retains in-frame clones only, with some absent. Among fewer than 200,000 clones listed, more than 70% were seen once. The sample was PBMCs. Receptors were obtained from a male donor in good health and CMV-seronegative.

V is TRBV7-8 and J is TRBJ2-1; 10 nucleotides line up with TRBD2. The germline V gene has CDR1 SGHVS and CDR2 FQNEAQ. The CDR3 has 13 residues. V shed 6 bases, J shed 7 bases, and the junction held 3 bases outside the gene matches. CDR3 nucleotides: TGTGCCAGCAGATTGACTAGCGGGAATGAGCAGTTCTTC. Its translation is CASRLTSGNEQFF.

The chain employs TRBV7-9 and TRBJ1-4, with a weak D call TRBD1 (5 bases). Per the germline V gene, CDR1 is SEHNR and CDR2 is FQNEAQ (reference sequence). V was shortened by 6 bases and J by 7 bases, with 15 bases between the two germline ends. The CDR3 spans 14 residues. CDR3 amino acids: CASRAGGIGEKLFF. The CDR3 nucleotides read TGTGCCAGCAGAGCTGGGGGGATTGGTGAAAAACTGTTTTTT.

This clone has only one observation. The chain carries TRBV2 and TRBJ1-5; D is uncertain. Germline V gene data show CDR1 as SNHLY and CDR2 as FYNNEI. The length of the CDR3 is 14 residues. V lost 7 bases and J 3 bases, leaving 13 bases between the germline ends. The CDR3 DNA follows: TGTGCCAGCATGAGGCAGCTTCACAATCAGCCCCAGCATTTT. Protein sequence: CASMRQLHNQPQHF.

The rearrangement links TRBV5-1 to TRBJ2-5; 7 positions match TRBD1. J lost 1 base, V lost 4 bases, and 7 bases had no gene match. The CDR3 has 15 amino acids. CDR1 SGHRS and CDR2 YFSETQ come from the germline V gene. CDR3 bases: TGCGCCAGCAGCCCCTTGGACAGGCCCCAAGAGACCCAGTACTTC. Amino acids: CASSPLDRPQETQYF.

The V and J genes are TRBV18 and TRBJ2-3, with 8 bases lining up with TRBD1. CDR1 KGHSH and CDR2 LQKENI come from the germline V gene. V lost 3 bases, J lost 1 base, and 6 bases stayed unmatched. The CDR3 covers 16 residues. The CDR3 region has the DNA TGTGCCAGCTCACCGCCGGGACAGGCCGGCACAGATACGCAGTATTTT. Its protein product is CASSPPGQAGTDTQYF.